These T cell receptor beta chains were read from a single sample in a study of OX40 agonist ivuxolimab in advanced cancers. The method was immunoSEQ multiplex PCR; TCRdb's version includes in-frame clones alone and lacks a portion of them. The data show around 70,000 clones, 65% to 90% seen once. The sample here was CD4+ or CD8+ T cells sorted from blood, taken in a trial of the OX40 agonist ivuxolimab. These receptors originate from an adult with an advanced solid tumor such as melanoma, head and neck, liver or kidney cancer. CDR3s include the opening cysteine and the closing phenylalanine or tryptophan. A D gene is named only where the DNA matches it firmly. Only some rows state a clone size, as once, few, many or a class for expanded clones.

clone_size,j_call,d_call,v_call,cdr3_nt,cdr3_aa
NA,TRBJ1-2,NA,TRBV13,TGTGCCAGCAGCTTAGTAATGGTAGGGGCAGGCGACTATGGCTACACCTTC,CASSLVMVGAGDYGYTF
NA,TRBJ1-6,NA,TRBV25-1,TGTGCCAGCAGTGAACCGGGGATTTCACCCCTCCACTTT,CASSEPGISPLHF
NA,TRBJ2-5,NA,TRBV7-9,TGTGCCAGCAGCCGCCAAGGGGATTGGGAGACCCAGTACTTC,CASSRQGDWETQYF
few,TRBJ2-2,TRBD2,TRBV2,TGTGCCAGCAGTGAGACCGGGACTAGCGGGAGGGGGAACACCGGGGAGCTGTTTTTT,CASSETGTSGRGNTGELFF
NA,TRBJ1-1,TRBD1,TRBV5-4,TGTGCCAGCAGCCTCGGACAGGGGAAGGGAGTCCCTGAAGCTTTCTTT,CASSLGQGKGVPEAFF
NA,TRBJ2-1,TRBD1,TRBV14,TGTGCCAGCAGCCACGGCGCACAGGGGGATGAGCAGTTCTTC,CASSHGAQGDEQFF
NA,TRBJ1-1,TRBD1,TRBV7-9,TGTGCCAGCACCTTCTCGACAGGGAGAGGAAGTGAAGCTTTCTTT,CASTFSTGRGSEAFF
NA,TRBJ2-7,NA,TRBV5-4,TGTGCCAGCAGCCCTCCTTCGGCGGGGAGCTCCTACGAGCAGTACTTC,CASSPPSAGSSYEQYF
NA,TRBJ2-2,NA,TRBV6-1,TGTGCCAGCAGGGGGGCAGGGAACACCGGGGAGCTGTTTTTT,CASRGAGNTGELFF
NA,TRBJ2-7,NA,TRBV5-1,TGCGCCAGCAGCTTGGACGGGGGCCCGTCCTACGAGCAGTACTTC,CASSLDGGPSYEQYF
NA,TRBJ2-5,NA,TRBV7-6,TGTGCCAGCAGCTCAACTGAGACCCAGTACTTC,CASSSTETQYF
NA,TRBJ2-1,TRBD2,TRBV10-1,TGCGCCAGCAGTGAGCCGGGACTAGCGGGAATAATCTACAATGAGCAGTTCTTC,CASSEPGLAGIIYNEQFF
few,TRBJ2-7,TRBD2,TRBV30,TGTGCCTGGAGTGGATGGGGACTAGCGGGTTCTTCCTACGAGCAGTACTTC,CAWSGWGLAGSSYEQYF
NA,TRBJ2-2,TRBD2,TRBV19,TGTGCCAGCCGGAGCGGGGGAAACACCGGGGAGCTGTTTTTT,CASRSGGNTGELFF
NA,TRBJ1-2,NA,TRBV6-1,TGTGCCAGCAGTGTTCGCAGGGGATTAGACGGCTACACCTTC,CASSVRRGLDGYTF
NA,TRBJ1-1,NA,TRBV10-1,TGCGCCAGCAGCCGCGACAGTAACACTGAAGCTTTCTTT,CASSRDSNTEAFF
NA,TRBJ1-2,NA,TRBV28,TGTGCCAGCAGTTCCCCAGGTCAGGGCTATGGCTACACCTTC,CASSSPGQGYGYTF
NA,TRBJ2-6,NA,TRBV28,TGTGCCAGCAGTCCCGTCGGACGGTTAATCTCTGGGGCCAACGTCCTGACTTTC,CASSPVGRLISGANVLTF
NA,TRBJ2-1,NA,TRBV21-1,TGTGCCAGCAGCCCCAAGGAGGGTCATGAGCAGTTCTTC,CASSPKEGHEQFF
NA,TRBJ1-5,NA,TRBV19,TGTGCCAGTAGTCCCCTAAATCAGCCCCAGCATTTT,CASSPLNQPQHF
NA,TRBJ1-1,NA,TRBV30,TGTGCCTGGAGCAGACTGACACAGAACACTGAAGCTTTCTTT,CAWSRLTQNTEAFF
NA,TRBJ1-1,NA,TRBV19,TGTGCCAGTAGTCCCAGCGGGACGGTGAACACTGAAGCTTTCTTT,CASSPSGTVNTEAFF
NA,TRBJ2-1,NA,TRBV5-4,TGTGCCAGCAGCTTGGGTTACGAAGGTTACAATGAGCAGTTCTTC,CASSLGYEGYNEQFF
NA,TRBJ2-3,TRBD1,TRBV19,TGTGCCAGTAGTAACAGGGGGAGTGGGACAGATACGCAGTATTTT,CASSNRGSGTDTQYF
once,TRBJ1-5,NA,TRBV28,TGTGCCAGCAGTTTGGACGGGGGGGGGCAGCCCCAGCATTTT,CASSLDGGGQPQHF
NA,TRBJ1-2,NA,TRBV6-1,TGTGCCAGCAGTGACGAGGGACTCTCCTCGGGCTACACCTTC,CASSDEGLSSGYTF
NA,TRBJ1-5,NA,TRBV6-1,TGTGCCAGCAGTGTTGGGACGGGGGAAAGGGCCCAGCATTTT,CASSVGTGERAQHF
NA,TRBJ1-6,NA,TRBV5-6,TGTGCCAGCAGCTTGTGGGTCTATAATTCACCCCTCCACTTT,CASSLWVYNSPLHF
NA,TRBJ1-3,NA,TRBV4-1,TGCGCCAGCAGCCGCCGGGACACTGTCTCTGGAAACACCATATATTTT,CASSRRDTVSGNTIYF
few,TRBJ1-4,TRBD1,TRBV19,TGTGCCAGTCAAAACACAGGGGAGGTTGAAAAACTGTTTTTT,CASQNTGEVEKLFF
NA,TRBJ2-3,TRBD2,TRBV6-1,TGTGCCAGCAGTGAAGCGGCTAGCGGGGGGATAGATACGCAGTATTTT,CASSEAASGGIDTQYF